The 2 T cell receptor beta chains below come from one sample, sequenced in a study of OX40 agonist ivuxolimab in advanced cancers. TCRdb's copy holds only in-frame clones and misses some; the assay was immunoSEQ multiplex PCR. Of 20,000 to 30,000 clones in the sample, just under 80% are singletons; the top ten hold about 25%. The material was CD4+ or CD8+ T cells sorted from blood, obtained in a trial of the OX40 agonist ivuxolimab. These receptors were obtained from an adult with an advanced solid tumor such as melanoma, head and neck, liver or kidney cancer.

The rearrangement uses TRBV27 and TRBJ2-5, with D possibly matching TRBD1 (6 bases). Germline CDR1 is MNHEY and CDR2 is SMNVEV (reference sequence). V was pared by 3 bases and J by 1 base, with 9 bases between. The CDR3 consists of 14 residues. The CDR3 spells CASSFQGRQETQYF. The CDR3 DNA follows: TGTGCCAGCAGTTTCCAGGGGCGCCAAGAGACCCAGTACTTC.

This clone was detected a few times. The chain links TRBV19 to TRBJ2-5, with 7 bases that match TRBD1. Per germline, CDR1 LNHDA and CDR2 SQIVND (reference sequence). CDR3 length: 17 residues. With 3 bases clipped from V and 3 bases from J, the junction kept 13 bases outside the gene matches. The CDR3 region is CASSISHNRGWKETQYF. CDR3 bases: TGTGCCAGTAGTATCTCCCATAACAGGGGTTGGAAAGAGACCCAGTACTTC.